This T cell receptor beta chain was identified during a study of technical replicates of blood from a few donors. Profiled with immunoSEQ multiplex PCR; TCRdb holds only in-frame clones, not every one. This table holds 55,000 to 80,000 clones, about 92% found once. Unmatched junction bases numbered 8, after V lost 5 bases and J lost 8 bases. Germline values: CDR1 MNHEY, CDR2 SVGAGI. This CDR3 has 13 residues. Sequenced: T cells isolated from PBMCs. The receptor was derived from a human donor in good health. This chain connects TRBV6-5 to TRBJ1-1; 7 positions match TRBD1. The CDR3 is CASSIGTVLEAFF. CDR3 nucleotide sequence: TGTGCCAGCAGTATAGGGACAGTCCTCGAAGCTTTCTTT.